This T cell receptor (beta chain) appears in the sequencing data of a study of shared clonotypes between healthy human individuals (dated by TCRdb to 2020 to 2022). About the full investigation: The cohort comprised a couple of women and a few men aged 18 to 49 years. For each donor, CD4 naive and CD4 memory were each run on three plates, CD8 naive on two plates, and CD8 memory on one plate. Blood TCR repertoires of about five healthy adults were deeply sequenced to estimate repertoire size and the extent of clonotype sharing between individuals. Libraries were prepared and TCR repertoires were sequenced by different laboratories using diverse techniques, in order to increase sequencing depth and limit assay-specific biases. Leukapheresis yielded between about 0.94 and 9 billion PBMCs per donor.

The CDR3 measures 14 amino acids from cysteine to phenylalanine. The DNA shown is the 42-base CDR3, in frame from base 1. V lost 6 bases and J lost 8 bases, and the count of bases not matched to a germline gene is 6. CDR1 and CDR2 are drawn from the germline V gene: MDHEN, SYDVKM. What the research found in general, with its limitations: Sampling was restricted to blood, and TCR repertoires in tissue are likely to differ from TCR repertoires in blood. Because the study included a small number of donors, the genetic and exposure-history diversity represented was limited. Higher generation probabilities were observed for clonotypes shared by all four sorted-subset donors than for non-shared clonotypes. Based on pairwise subsampling, the degree of clonotype sharing among donors was expected to be affected by sequencing depth. Across four donors, about 5% of naive CD4, over 3% of naive CD8, under 2.5% of memory CD4, and approximately 0.4% of memory CD8 clonotypes were shared. Estimated clonotype richness was generally larger for naive than for memory subsets. Even with the large sequencing depth, rarefaction of the sorted-subset datasets indicated that sequencing was incomplete.

Healthy HIV-negative adults with no recently reported acute infections or vaccinations were included as donors. Every donor was a Caucasian adult residing in Nashville, Tennessee, USA. CD4+ T cells were enriched through magnetic negative selection, after which naive cells were positively selected on CD45RA and the remaining negative fraction served as the memory subset. After blood collection by leukapheresis, PBMCs were isolated using Ficoll-Histopaque density gradient centrifugation and then cryopreserved in the vapor phase of liquid nitrogen. Analytical flow cytometry was used to check the purity and quantity of each magnetically sorted T cell population. Genomic DNA was isolated from every sorted fraction and measured by UV absorbance on a Nanodrop 2000c. Using the deep immunoSEQ assay, multiplex PCR amplified TCR CDR3 regions from genomic DNA. Genomic DNA extracted from each cell subset was distributed evenly over all wells of several immunoSEQ 96-well plates, and each plate served as one replicate. For sorted subsets, around 0.2 ug genomic DNA, equal to tens of thousands of T cell genomes, was loaded into each replicate PCR. Purified libraries were quantified with a Qubit 3.0 fluorometer, sized on a Bioanalyzer 2100, and re-quantified with the KAPA Library Quantification kit. A separate single-read 150-cycle Illumina NextSeq 550 flow cell was used to sequence each immunoSEQ 96-well plate. On the study's bioinformatics: Because only junctional sequences without quality scores were contained in the immunoSEQ output, filtering matching that applied to full-length reads could not be performed. Sequences were annotated with PyIR, a Python wrapper for IgBLAST v1.9, using IMGT germline references to assign V/J genes and CDR3. Any read was removed if the V/J assignment was weak (E-value above 1e-6), the CDR3 was missing, or the read contained stop codons, out-of-frame junctions, or ambiguous translated residues. V3J clonotypes were defined by identical inferred V gene, J gene, and CDR3 amino acid sequence. Percentage overlap between repertoires was calculated by dividing the number of shared unique clonotypes by the size of the smaller repertoire. Richness of each repertoire was evaluated using RTK rarefaction, the Chao1 estimator, and Recon v2.1 estimates of unobserved clonotypes. Generation probabilities were computed with OLGA for all TCRbeta clonotypes obtained by the gDNA method from four donors. In its TCRdb copy, this immuneACCESS table keeps in-frame sequences only and misses some clones. Where compared with another copy, unresolved V genes explain less than half of these, and the others have no known cause. The V and J calls and clone size were taken over from that table, and D and trimming were inferred from the DNA. The sample records a few million clones, 85% to 95% of which are singletons. The ten largest make up more than 0.35% of the sample.

Points on this clone: The specificity of this receptor is unknown. One base away there is no much larger clone; base qualities are not given.

Sequencing used naive CD4+ T cells from PBMCs. The cell subset or site label for this specimen denotes: CD45RA+ positively selected. The TCR originated in a man between 18 and 29 years old in good health. Some clones in this sample may be carry-over from other donors' samples. The sequence joins TRBV28 to TRBJ1-4, with 10 junctional bases fitting TRBD1. The CDR3 has the sequence CASRTGGAQEKLFF. The sequenced DNA is TGTGCCAGCAGGACAGGGGGCGCACAAGAAAAACTGTTTTTT.